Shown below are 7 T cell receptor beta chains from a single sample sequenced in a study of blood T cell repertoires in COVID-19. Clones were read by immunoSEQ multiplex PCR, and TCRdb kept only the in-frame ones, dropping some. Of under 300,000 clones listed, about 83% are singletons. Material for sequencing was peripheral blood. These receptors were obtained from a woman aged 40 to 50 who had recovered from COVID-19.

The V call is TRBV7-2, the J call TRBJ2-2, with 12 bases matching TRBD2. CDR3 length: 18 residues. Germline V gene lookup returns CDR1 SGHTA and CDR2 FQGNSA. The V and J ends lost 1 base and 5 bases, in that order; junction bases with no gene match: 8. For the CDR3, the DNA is TGTGCCAGCAGCTTAGGACTAGCGGGGGCCTCGAGTACCGGGGAGCTGTTTTTT. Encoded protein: CASSLGLAGASSTGELFF.

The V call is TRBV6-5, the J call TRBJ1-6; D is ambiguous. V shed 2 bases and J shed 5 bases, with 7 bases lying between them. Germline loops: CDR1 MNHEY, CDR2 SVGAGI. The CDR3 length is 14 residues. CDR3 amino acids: CASSYRRDNSPLHF. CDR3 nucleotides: TGTGCCAGCAGTTACCGTCGGGATAATTCACCCCTCCACTTT.

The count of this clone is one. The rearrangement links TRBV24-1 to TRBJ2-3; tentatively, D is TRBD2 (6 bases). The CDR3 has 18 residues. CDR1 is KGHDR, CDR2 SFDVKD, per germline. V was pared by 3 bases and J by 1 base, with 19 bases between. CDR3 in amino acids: CATSDVTSGVRGTDTQYF. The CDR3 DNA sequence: TGTGCCACCAGTGATGTCACCTCGGGGGTTCGCGGCACAGATACGCAGTATTTT.

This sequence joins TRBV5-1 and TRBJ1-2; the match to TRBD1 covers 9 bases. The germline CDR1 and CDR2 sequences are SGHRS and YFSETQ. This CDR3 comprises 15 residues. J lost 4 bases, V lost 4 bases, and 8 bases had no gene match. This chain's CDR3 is CASSPGTGSPYGYTF. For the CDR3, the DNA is TGCGCCAGCAGCCCGGGGACAGGGAGCCCCTATGGCTACACCTTC. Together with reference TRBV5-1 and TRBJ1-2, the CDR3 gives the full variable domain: KAGVTQTPRYLIKTRGQQVTLSCSPISGHRSVSWYQQTPGQGLQFLFEYFSETQRNKGNFPGRFSGRQFSNSRSEMNVSTLELGDSALYLCASSPGTGSPYGYTFGSGTRLTVV.

The CDR3 loop is CASSPQRYEQYF. As DNA, the CDR3 is TGTGCCAGCAGCCCACAGAGATACGAGCAGTACTTC. This chain uses TRBV7-8 with TRBJ2-7; D remains unclear. The CDR3 loop spans 12 amino acids. V was trimmed by 5 bases and J by 4 bases, leaving 9 bases between them. Per the germline V gene, CDR1 is SGHVS and CDR2 is FQNEAQ.

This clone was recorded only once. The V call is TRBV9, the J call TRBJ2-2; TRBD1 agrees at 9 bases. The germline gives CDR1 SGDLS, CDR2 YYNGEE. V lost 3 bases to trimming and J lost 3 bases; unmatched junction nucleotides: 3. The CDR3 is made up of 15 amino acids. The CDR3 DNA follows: TGTGCCAGCAGCGACCGGGACAGGGACACCGGGGAGCTGTTTTTT. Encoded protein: CASSDRDRDTGELFF.

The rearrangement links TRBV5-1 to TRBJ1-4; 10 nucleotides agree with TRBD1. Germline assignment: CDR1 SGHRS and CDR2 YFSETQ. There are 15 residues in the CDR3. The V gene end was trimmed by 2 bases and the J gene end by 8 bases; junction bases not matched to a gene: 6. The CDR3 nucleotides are TGCGCCAGCAGCTTCCGACAGGGGGCGCAGGAAAAACTGTTTTTT. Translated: CASSFRQGAQEKLFF.